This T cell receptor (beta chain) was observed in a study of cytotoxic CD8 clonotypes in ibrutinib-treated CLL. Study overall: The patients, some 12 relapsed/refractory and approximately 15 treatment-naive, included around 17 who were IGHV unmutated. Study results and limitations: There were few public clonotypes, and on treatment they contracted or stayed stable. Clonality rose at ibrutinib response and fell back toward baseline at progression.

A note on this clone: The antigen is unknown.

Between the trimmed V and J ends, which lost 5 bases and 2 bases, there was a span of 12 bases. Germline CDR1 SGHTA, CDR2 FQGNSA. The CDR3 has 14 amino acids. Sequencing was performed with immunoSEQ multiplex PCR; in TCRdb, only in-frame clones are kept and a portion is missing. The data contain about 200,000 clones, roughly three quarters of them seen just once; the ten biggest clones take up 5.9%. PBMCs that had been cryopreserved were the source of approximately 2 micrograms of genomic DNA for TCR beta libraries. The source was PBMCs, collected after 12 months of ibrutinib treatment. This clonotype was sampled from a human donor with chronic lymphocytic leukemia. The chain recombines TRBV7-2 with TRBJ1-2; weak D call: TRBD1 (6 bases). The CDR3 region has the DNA TGTGCCAGCAGCCCGGGGGGGGCCAACTATGGCTACACCTTC. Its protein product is CASSPGGANYGYTF.